These 8 T cell receptor beta chains were sequenced from one sample in a study of blood T cell repertoires in COVID-19. Produced via immunoSEQ multiplex PCR; TCRdb's table is partial and in-frame only. The sample shows 52,000 or so clones, around 81% of them seen only once. Input material: peripheral blood. These receptors were taken from a human donor in a cohort sampled during active COVID-19.

The chain employs TRBV7-9 and TRBJ2-5; 11 positions agree with TRBD2. Germline trimming cut 0 bases from V and 5 bases from J; bases unmatched to any gene: 14. Per the germline V gene, CDR1 is SEHNR and CDR2 is FQNEAQ (reference sequence). CDR3 length: 19 residues. CDR3 residues: CASSLARASGRSMGETQYF. CDR3 nucleotides: TGTGCCAGCAGCTTAGCGCGGGCTAGCGGGAGGTCCATGGGGGAGACCCAGTACTTC.

This chain uses TRBV6-2 or TRBV6-3 with TRBJ2-7, with 8 positions matching TRBD2. This CDR3 comprises 14 residues. From germline, CDR1 is MNHEY and CDR2 SVGEGT. The V gene end was trimmed by 4 bases and the J gene end by 6 bases; junction bases not matched to a gene: 8. The CDR3 DNA follows: TGTGCCAGCAGTTCGTCGGGGGGGTTGAGCGAGCAGTACTTC. It is translated as CASSSSGGLSEQYF.

The genes are TRBV7-2 and TRBJ1-2, with 8 bases identical to TRBD1. This CDR3 has 12 residues. The germline V gene encodes CDR1 SGHTA and CDR2 FQGNSA. J gave up 9 bases and V 3 bases, and 3 bases lay outside the gene matches. The CDR3 region is CASSFTGGRYTF. The CDR3 coding sequence is TGTGCCAGCAGCTTTACAGGGGGTCGCTACACCTTC.

The J gene is TRBJ2-7, the V gene TRBV5-1; 7 bases are a match to TRBD1. Unmatched junction bases numbered 7, after V lost 4 bases and J lost 3 bases. The CDR3 is made up of 14 amino acids. The germline gives CDR1 SGHRS, CDR2 YFSETQ. The CDR3 DNA follows: TGCGCCAGCAGCGATTCGGGACAGTTCTACGAGCAGTACTTC. It is translated as CASSDSGQFYEQYF.

The gene calls are TRBV18 and TRBJ1-2; D uncertain. The germline gives CDR1 KGHSH, CDR2 LQKENI. This CDR3 is 15 amino acids long. Trimming removed 3 bases at V and 4 bases at J, with 15 bases between. CDR3 residues: CASSPSGALFYGYTF. The CDR3 DNA reads TGTGCCAGCTCACCGTCGGGTGCCCTATTCTATGGCTACACCTTC.

This rearrangement joins TRBV27 to TRBJ2-5; D uncertain. Germline CDR1 and CDR2: MNHEY and SMNVEV (reference sequence). CDR3 length equals 14 residues. V was trimmed by 0 bases and J by 2 bases, leaving 7 bases between them. The DNA of the CDR3 is TGTGCCAGCAGTTTATCCCACAGTCAAGAGACCCAGTACTTC. It translates to CASSLSHSQETQYF.

This sequence joins TRBV18 and TRBJ2-7, with a tentative D call TRBD1 (6 bases). CDR3 length: 13 residues. Per germline, CDR1 KGHSH and CDR2 LQKENI. Trimming stripped 3 bases from V and 2 bases from J, with 8 bases between. The CDR3 DNA reads TGTGCCAGCTCACCTGACAGGACCTACGAGCAGTACTTC. It is translated as CASSPDRTYEQYF.

The chain recombines TRBV18 with TRBJ1-1; D is unresolved. Germline CDR1 KGHSH, CDR2 LQKENI. The CDR3 is 15 amino acids. V was trimmed by 2 bases and J by 0 bases, leaving 10 bases between them. CDR3 sequence reads: CASSPYAEMNTEAFF. CDR3 in DNA: TGTGCCAGCTCACCATACGCAGAAATGAACACTGAAGCTTTCTTT.